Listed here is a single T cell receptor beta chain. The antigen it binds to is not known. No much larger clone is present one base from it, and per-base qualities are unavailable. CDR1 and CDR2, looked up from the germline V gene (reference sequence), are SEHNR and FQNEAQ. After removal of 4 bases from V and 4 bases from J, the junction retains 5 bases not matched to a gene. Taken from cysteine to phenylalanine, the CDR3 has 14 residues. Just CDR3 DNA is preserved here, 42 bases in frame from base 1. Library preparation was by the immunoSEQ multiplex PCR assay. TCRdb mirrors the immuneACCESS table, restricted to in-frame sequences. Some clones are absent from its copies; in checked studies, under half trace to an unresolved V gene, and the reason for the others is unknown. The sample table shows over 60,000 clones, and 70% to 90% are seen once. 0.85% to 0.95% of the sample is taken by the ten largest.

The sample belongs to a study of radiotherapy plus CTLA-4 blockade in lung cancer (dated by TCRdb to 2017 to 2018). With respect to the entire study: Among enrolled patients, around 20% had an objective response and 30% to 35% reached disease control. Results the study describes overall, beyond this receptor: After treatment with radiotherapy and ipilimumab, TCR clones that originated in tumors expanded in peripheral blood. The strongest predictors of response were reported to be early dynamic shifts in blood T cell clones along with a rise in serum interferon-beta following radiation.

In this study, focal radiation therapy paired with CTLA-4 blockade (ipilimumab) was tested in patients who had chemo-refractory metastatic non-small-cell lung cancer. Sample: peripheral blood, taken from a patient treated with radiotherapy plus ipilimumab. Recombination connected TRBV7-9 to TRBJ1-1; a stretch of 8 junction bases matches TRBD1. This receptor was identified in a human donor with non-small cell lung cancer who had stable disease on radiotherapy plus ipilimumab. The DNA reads TGTGCCAGCAGCTACGACAGGGGCGGCACTGAAGCTTTCTTT. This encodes CASSYDRGGTEAFF.